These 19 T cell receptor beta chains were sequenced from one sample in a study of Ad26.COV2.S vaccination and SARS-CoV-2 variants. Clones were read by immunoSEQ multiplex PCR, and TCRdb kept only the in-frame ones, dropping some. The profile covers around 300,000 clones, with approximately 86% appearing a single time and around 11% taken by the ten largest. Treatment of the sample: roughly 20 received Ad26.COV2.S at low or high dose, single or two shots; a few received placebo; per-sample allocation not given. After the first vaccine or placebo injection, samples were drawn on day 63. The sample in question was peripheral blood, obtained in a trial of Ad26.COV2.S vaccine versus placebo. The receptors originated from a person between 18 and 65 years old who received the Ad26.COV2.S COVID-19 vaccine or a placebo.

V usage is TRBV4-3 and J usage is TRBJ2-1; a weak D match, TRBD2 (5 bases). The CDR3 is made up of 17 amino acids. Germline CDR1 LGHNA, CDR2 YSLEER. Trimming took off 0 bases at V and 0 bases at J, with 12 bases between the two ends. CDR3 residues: CASSQDPGLSSYNEQFF. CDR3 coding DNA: TGCGCCAGCAGCCAAGATCCGGGATTGAGCTCCTACAATGAGCAGTTCTTC.

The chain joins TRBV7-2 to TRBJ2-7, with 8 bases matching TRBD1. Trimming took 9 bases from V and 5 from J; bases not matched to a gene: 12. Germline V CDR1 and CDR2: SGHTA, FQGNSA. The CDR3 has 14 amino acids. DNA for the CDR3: TGTGCCAGTAGACAGGACAGGGATAAAAACGAGCAGTACTTC. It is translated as CASRQDRDKNEQYF.

The CDR3 sequence: CASRPDRTRRGYTF. The CDR3 nucleotides read TGTGCCAGCAGGCCGGACAGGACAAGAAGGGGCTACACCTTC. This chain connects TRBV6-5 to TRBJ1-2; 7 positions agree with TRBD1. CDR3 length: 14 amino acids. Germline CDR1 MNHEY, CDR2 SVGAGI. V trimming: 6 bases; J trimming: 8 bases; junction bases outside the gene matches: 12.

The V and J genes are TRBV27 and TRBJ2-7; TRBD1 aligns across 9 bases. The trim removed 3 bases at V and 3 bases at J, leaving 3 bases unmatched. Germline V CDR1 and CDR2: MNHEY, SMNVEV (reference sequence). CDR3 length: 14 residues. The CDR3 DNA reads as TGTGCCAGCAGTTTTGGGACAGGGTACTACGAGCAGTACTTC. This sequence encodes CASSFGTGYYEQYF.

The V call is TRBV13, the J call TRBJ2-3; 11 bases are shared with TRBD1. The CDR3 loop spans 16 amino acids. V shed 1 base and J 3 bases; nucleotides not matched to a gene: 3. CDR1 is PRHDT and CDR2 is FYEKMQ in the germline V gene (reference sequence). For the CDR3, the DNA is TGTGCCAGCAGCTTAGCGGGGACAGGGGGGACAGATACGCAGTATTTT. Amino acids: CASSLAGTGGTDTQYF.

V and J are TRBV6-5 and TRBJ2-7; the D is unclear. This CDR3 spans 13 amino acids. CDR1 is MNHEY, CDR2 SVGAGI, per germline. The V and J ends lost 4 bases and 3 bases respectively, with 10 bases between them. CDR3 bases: TGTGCCAGCAGTTTGTACTTTGGCTACGAGCAGTACTTC. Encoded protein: CASSLYFGYEQYF.

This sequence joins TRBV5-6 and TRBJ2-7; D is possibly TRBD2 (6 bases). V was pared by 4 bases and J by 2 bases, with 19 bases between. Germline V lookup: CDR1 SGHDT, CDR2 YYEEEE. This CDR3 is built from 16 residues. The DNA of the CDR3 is TGTGCCAGCAGCACCCGGTATGGGGGGATCCCCTACGAGCAGTACTTC. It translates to CASSTRYGGIPYEQYF.

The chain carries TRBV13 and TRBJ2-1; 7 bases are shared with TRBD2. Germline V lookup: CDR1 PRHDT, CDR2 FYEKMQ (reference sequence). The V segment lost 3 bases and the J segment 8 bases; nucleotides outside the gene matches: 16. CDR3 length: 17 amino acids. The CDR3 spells CASSLGRGFLPVDEQFF. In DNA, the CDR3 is TGTGCCAGCAGCTTGGGGAGGGGTTTTCTTCCCGTCGATGAGCAGTTCTTC.

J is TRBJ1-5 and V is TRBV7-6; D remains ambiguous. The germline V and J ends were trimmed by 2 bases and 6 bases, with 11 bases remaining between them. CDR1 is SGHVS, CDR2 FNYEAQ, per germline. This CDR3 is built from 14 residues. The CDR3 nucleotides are TGTGCCAGCAGCTTAAGGGAGGCCGGTCAGCCCCAGCATTTT. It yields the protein CASSLREAGQPQHF.

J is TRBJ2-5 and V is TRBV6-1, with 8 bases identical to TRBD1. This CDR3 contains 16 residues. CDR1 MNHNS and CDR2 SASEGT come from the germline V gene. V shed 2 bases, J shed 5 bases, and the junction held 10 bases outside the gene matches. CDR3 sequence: CASSERTGRASETQYF. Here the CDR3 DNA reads TGTGCCAGCAGTGAAAGGACAGGGCGCGCGTCGGAGACCCAGTACTTC.

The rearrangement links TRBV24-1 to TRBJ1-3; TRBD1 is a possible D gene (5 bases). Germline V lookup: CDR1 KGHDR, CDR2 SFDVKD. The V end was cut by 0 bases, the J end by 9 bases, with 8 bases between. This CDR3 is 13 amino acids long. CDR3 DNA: TGTGCCACCAGTGATTTGGAGGGGACCACCATATATTTT. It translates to CATSDLEGTTIYF.

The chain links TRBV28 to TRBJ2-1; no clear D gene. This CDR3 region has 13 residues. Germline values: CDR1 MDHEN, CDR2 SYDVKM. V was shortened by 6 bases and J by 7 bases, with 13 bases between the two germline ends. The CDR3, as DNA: TGTGCCAGCAGAGTCGCCCCAACAAATGAGCAGTTCTTC. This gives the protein CASRVAPTNEQFF. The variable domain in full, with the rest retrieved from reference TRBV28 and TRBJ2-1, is DVKVTQSSRYLVKRTGEKVFLECVQDMDHENMFWYRQDPGLGLRLIYFSYDVKMKEKGDIPEGYSVSREKKERFSLILESASTNQTSMYLCASRVAPTNEQFFGPGTRLTVL.

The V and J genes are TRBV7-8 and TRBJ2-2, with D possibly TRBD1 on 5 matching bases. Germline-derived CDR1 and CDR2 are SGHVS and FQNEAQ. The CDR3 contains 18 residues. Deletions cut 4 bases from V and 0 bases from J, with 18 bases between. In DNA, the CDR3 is TGTGCCAGCAGCTCTTACAGGTTACGGGCCGCGAACACCGGGGAGCTGTTTTTT. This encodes CASSSYRLRAANTGELFF.

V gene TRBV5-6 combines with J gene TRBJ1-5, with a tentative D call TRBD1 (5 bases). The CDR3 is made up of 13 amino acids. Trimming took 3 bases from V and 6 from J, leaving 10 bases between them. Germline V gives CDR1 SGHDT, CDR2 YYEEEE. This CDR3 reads CASSSGTGQPQHF. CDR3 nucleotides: TGTGCCAGCAGCTCCGGGACGGGTCAGCCCCAGCATTTT.

CDR3: CASSDLSGRRIYEQYF. The CDR3 nucleotides are TGTGCCAGCTCCGACCTTAGCGGGAGGAGAATCTACGAGCAGTACTTC. The J gene is TRBJ2-7, the V gene TRBV27, with TRBD2 identical over 10 bases. The ends lost 8 bases at V and 3 bases at J; junction bases unmatched: 13. The CDR3 is made up of 16 amino acids. Germline CDR1 MNHEY, CDR2 SMNVEV (reference sequence).

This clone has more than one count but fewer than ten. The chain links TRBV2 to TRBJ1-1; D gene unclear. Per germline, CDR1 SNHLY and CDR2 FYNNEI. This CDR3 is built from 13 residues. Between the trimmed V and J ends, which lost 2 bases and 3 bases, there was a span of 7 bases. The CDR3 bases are TGTGCCAGCAGTGAATTGGGTTACACTGAAGCTTTCTTT. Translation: CASSELGYTEAFF.

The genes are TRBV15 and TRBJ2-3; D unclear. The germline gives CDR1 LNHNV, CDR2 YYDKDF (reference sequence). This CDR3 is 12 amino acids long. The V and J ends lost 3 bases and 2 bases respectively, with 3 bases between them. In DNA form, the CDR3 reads TGTGCCACCAGCAGCGTCACAGATACGCAGTATTTT. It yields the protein CATSSVTDTQYF.

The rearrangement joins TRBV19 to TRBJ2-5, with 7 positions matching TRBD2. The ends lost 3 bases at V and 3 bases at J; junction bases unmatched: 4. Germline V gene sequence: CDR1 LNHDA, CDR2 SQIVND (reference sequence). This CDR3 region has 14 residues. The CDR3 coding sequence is TGTGCCAGTAGTATTGGAGGGAGGGAAGAGACCCAGTACTTC. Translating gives CASSIGGREETQYF.

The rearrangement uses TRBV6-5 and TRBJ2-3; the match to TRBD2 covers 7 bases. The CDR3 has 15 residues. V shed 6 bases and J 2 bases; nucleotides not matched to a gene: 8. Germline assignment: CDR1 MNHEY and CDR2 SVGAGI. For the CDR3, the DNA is TGTGCCAGCAGGCCCCTACTAGCGCACACAGATACGCAGTATTTT. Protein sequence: CASRPLLAHTDTQYF.